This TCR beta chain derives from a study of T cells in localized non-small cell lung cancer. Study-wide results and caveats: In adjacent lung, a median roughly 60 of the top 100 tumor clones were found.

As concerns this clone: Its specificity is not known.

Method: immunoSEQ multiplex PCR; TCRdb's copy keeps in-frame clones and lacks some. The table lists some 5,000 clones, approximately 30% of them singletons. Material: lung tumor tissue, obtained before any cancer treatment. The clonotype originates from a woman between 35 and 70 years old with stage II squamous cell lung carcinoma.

CDR3 region: CASSRTFAGDYGYTF. The DNA for the CDR3 is TGTGCCAGTAGTAGGACTTTTGCTGGTGACTATGGCTACACCTTC. V and J are TRBV19 and TRBJ1-2; D is undetermined. This CDR3 region has 15 residues. Trimming removed 4 bases from V and 3 bases from J, with 15 bases in between. Germline CDR1 is LNHDA and CDR2 is SQIVND (reference sequence).